This TCR beta chain appears in the sequencing data of a study of T cell responses to AZD1222 COVID-19 vaccine. Study in general: Second-dose schedules of about 4 or about 12 weeks were combined. Findings of the study overall: The sample set comprised mostly white British donors with more females, and clonal diversity was possibly underestimated. With two AZD1222 doses given, Spike-specific TCR breadth and depth both rose. Seropositive AZD1222 recipients at baseline numbered only five or six.

Method: immunoSEQ multiplex PCR; TCRdb's copy keeps in-frame clones and lacks some. In the table there are more than 95,000 clones, about 90% of which are singletons. As to this clone: Its antigen is unidentified.

The source is an adult in good health. The material was peripheral blood, obtained on day 0 of AZD1222 vaccination.

The CDR3 loop reads CASSVVTGELFF. The CDR3 DNA follows: TGTGCCAGCAGCGTAGTTACCGGGGAGCTGTTTTTT. The chain is built from TRBV9 and TRBJ2-2, with no clear D. The CDR3 is made up of 12 amino acids. Trimming took 0 bases from V and 5 from J, leaving 2 bases between them. The germline gives CDR1 SGDLS, CDR2 YYNGEE.